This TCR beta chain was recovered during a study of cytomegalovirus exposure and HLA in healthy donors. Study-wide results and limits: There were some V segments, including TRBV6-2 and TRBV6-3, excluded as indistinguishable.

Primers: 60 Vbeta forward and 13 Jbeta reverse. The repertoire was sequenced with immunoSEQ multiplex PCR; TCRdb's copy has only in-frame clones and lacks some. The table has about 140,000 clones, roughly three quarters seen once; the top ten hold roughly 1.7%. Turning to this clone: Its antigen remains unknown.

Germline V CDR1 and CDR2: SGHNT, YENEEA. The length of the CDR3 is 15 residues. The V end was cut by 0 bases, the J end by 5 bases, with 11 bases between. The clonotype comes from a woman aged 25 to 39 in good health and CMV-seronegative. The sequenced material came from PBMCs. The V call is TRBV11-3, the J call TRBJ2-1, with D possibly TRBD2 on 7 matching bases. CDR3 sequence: CASSLEGGAHNEQFF. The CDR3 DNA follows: TGTGCCAGCAGCTTAGAAGGGGGGGCGCACAATGAGCAGTTCTTC.